Shown below are 26 T cell receptor beta chains from a single sample sequenced in a study of technical replicates of blood from a few donors. Produced via immunoSEQ multiplex PCR; TCRdb's table is partial and in-frame only. Counted here are 76,000 or so clones, 90% to 95% occurring once; the ten biggest clones make up 0.2% to 0.25%. The sample taken for sequencing was T cells isolated from PBMCs. These receptors were taken from a human donor in good health.

The J gene is TRBJ2-1, the V gene TRBV14; 10 bases agree with TRBD1. The germline V gene encodes CDR1 SGHDN and CDR2 FVKESK. The CDR3 is 15 residues long. The V and J ends lost 3 bases and 7 bases, in that order; junction bases with no gene match: 6. The CDR3 reads CASSHLRTGGNEQFF. CDR3 coding DNA: TGTGCCAGCAGCCATTTGCGGACAGGGGGTAATGAGCAGTTCTTC.

The CDR3 DNA sequence: TGTGCCAGTAGTATGGAGACTAGCGGGTCACGAGTGTACTTC. This encodes CASSMETSGSRVYF. The V call is TRBV19, the J call TRBJ2-7, with TRBD2 matching 10 bases. The length of the CDR3 is 14 residues. Germline CDR1 LNHDA, CDR2 SQIVND (reference sequence). Unmatched junction bases numbered 11, after V lost 3 bases and J lost 12 bases.

The J gene is TRBJ1-2, the V gene TRBV18; a weak D match, TRBD1 (5 bases). The V end lost 3 bases, the J end lost 2 bases, and 7 bases lay between the germline ends. This CDR3 spans 13 amino acids. From germline, CDR1 is KGHSH and CDR2 LQKENI. This chain's CDR3 is CASSPDRNYGYTF. Written as DNA, the CDR3 is TGTGCCAGCTCACCCGACAGAAACTATGGCTACACCTTC.

The V call is TRBV28, the J call TRBJ1-2; D ambiguous. The CDR3 covers 15 residues. Germline CDR1 and CDR2: MDHEN and SYDVKM. Trimming cost V 1 base and J 5 bases, with 14 bases left between them. In DNA form, the CDR3 reads TGTGCCAGCAGTTTATCCCCAAGAACAGTGTATGGCTACACCTTC. Translated: CASSLSPRTVYGYTF.

This clone appeared once. The chain couples TRBV5-1 to TRBJ2-5, with 8 bases lining up with TRBD1. Trimming took 2 bases from V and 6 from J; bases not matched to a gene: 6. Germline loops: CDR1 SGHRS, CDR2 YFSETQ. The CDR3 covers 14 residues. CDR3 nucleotide sequence: TGCGCCAGCAGCTTCGGGACAGGTGACAAGACCCAGTACTTC. Translation: CASSFGTGDKTQYF.

The V and J genes are TRBV27 and TRBJ2-2, with 9 bases lining up with TRBD2. Germline V lookup: CDR1 MNHEY, CDR2 SMNVEV (reference sequence). Germline trimming cut 6 bases from V and 4 bases from J; bases unmatched to any gene: 6. The CDR3 totals 15 residues. The CDR3 nucleotides read TGTGCCAGCAGAAGAGCGGGAGGAAGCACCGGGGAGCTGTTTTTT. Translated, it gives CASRRAGGSTGELFF.

The J gene is TRBJ1-1, the V gene TRBV18, with 8 bases that match TRBD1. CDR1 and CDR2 (germline): KGHSH, LQKENI. The V gene end was trimmed by 6 bases and the J gene end by 1 base; junction bases not matched to a gene: 4. CDR3 length: 14 amino acids. The CDR3 reads CASSLGQANTEAFF. DNA for the CDR3: TGTGCCAGCTCCCTGGGACAGGCGAACACTGAAGCTTTCTTT.

This rearrangement joins TRBV19 to TRBJ2-7; D unclear. Germline V gene lookup returns CDR1 LNHDA and CDR2 SQIVND (reference sequence). With 3 bases removed from V and 3 bases from J, the gap between germline ends came to 9 bases. The CDR3 length is 13 residues. DNA for the CDR3: TGTGCCAGTAGTATGGAGACGTACTACGAGCAGTACTTC. Translating it yields CASSMETYYEQYF.

V usage is TRBV28 and J usage is TRBJ1-5; weak D call: TRBD1 (6 bases). Trimming cost V 3 bases and J 4 bases, with 13 bases left between them. From germline, CDR1 is MDHEN and CDR2 SYDVKM. This CDR3 contains 15 residues. The CDR3 loop reads CASSLGAGINQPQHF. CDR3 bases: TGTGCCAGCAGTTTGGGGGCTGGGATTAATCAGCCCCAGCATTTT. Complete variable domain (other parts from reference TRBV28 and TRBJ1-5): DVKVTQSSRYLVKRTGEKVFLECVQDMDHENMFWYRQDPGLGLRLIYFSYDVKMKEKGDIPEGYSVSREKKERFSLILESASTNQTSMYLCASSLGAGINQPQHFGDGTRLSIL.

The chain couples TRBV5-5 to TRBJ1-1; the D gene is possibly TRBD1 (6 bases). The CDR3 covers 12 residues. V dropped 4 bases and J dropped 8 bases, with 12 bases sitting between them. Looked up from germline, CDR1 is SGHKS and CDR2 is YYEKEE (reference sequence). CDR3 amino acids: CASSPNRAEAFF. As DNA, the CDR3 is TGTGCCAGCAGCCCTAACAGGGCGGAAGCTTTCTTT.

DNA of the CDR3: TGTGCCAGCAGCCCCTCTCGGAATGAGCAGTTCTTC. Protein: CASSPSRNEQFF. This chain connects TRBV7-9 to TRBJ2-1, with no clear D. Deletions cut 5 bases from V and 7 bases from J, with 9 bases between. This CDR3 is 12 amino acids long. Germline V lookup: CDR1 SEHNR, CDR2 FQNEAQ (reference sequence).

The chain links TRBV4-1 to TRBJ1-2, with D perhaps matching TRBD1 (5 bases). The CDR3 runs 15 residues. V shed 11 bases and J shed 2 bases, with 21 bases lying between them. Germline V gene sequence: CDR1 MGHRA, CDR2 YSYEKL. The DNA of the CDR3 is TGCGCCGAAATCAGGGAAGGAGTCGTCAACTATGGCTACACCTTC. Its translation: CAEIREGVVNYGYTF.

This rearrangement joins TRBV4-1 to TRBJ1-1, with D possibly matching TRBD1 (6 bases). V was cut by 4 bases and J by 4 bases, with 25 bases left in between. The CDR3 has 18 amino acids. In germline, CDR1 is MGHRA, CDR2 YSYEKL. The CDR3 nucleotides are TGCGCCAGCAGCCTTAATCAAGGGACATCCCTTTGGAGCACTGAAGCTTTCTTT. Amino acid sequence: CASSLNQGTSLWSTEAFF.

The chain combines TRBV7-9 with TRBJ1-5; the D is unclear. This CDR3 is built from 14 residues. The V end was cut by 1 base, the J end by 3 bases, with 7 bases between. Germline CDR1 SEHNR, CDR2 FQNEAQ (reference sequence). This CDR3 is CASSLGRNNQPQHF. CDR3 DNA sequence: TGTGCCAGCAGCTTAGGGCGGAACAATCAGCCCCAGCATTTT.

The V call is TRBV5-5, the J call TRBJ1-2; D remains unclear. The CDR3 is made up of 12 amino acids. The V end was cut by 5 bases, the J end by 7 bases, with 12 bases between. CDR1 is SGHKS, CDR2 YYEKEE, per germline (reference sequence). The CDR3 DNA reads TGTGCCAGCAGTCGATCCTCCGGTGGCTACACCTTC. This codes for CASSRSSGGYTF.

The genes are TRBV11-2 and TRBJ2-1, with D maybe TRBD2 (6 bases). Trimming left V 5 bases short and J 0 bases short, with 14 bases between. CDR1 is SGHAT, CDR2 FQNNGV, per germline. The CDR3 loop spans 16 amino acids. This CDR3 reads CASSRSGSFSYNEQFF. The DNA of the CDR3 is TGTGCCAGCAGCCGAAGCGGGTCCTTCTCCTACAATGAGCAGTTCTTC.

The V gene is TRBV19, the J gene TRBJ2-7, with D perhaps TRBD2 (6 bases). Per the germline V gene, CDR1 is LNHDA and CDR2 is SQIVND (reference sequence). V was shortened by 3 bases and J by 0 bases, with 12 bases between the two germline ends. The CDR3 loop spans 15 amino acids. In nucleotides, the CDR3 is TGTGCCAGTAGTATTGTGGGGAGGAGCTCCTACGAGCAGTACTTC. It translates to CASSIVGRSSYEQYF.

V and J are TRBV5-4 and TRBJ1-1; 7 nucleotides line up with TRBD1. The V segment lost 4 bases and the J segment 1 base; nucleotides outside the gene matches: 7. The CDR3 covers 15 residues. The germline V gene encodes CDR1 SGHNT and CDR2 YYREEE (reference sequence). The CDR3 DNA reads TGTGCCAGCAGCCCAGGAAACAGGGGGAACACTGAAGCTTTCTTT. Translation: CASSPGNRGNTEAFF.

This chain joins TRBV4-1 and TRBJ2-2; 12 bases are a match to TRBD2. Germline CDR1 reads MGHRA; CDR2 reads YSYEKL. The CDR3 runs to 15 residues. The V and J ends lost 4 bases and 7 bases, in that order; junction bases with no gene match: 4. The CDR3 DNA sequence: TGCGCCAGCAGCCGCGGACTAGCGGGAAACGGGGAGCTGTTTTTT. Residues: CASSRGLAGNGELFF.

This clone was seen a single time. The rearrangement uses TRBV2 and TRBJ2-1, with D possibly matching TRBD2 (6 bases). V gave up 2 bases and J gave up 7 bases, with 15 bases separating them. The CDR3 covers 15 residues. The germline V gene encodes CDR1 SNHLY and CDR2 FYNNEI. The DNA for the CDR3 is TGTGCCAGCAGTGAACGATTAGCAGGGAGGAATGAGCAGTTCTTC. Its protein product is CASSERLAGRNEQFF.

This chain uses TRBV2 with TRBJ1-2; 7 bases line up with TRBD1. With V trimmed by 6 bases and J by 0 bases, 10 bases remained unmatched. The germline gives CDR1 SNHLY, CDR2 FYNNEI. The CDR3 runs 16 residues. The CDR3 region is CASRGDRTGANYGYTF. The CDR3 DNA follows: TGTGCCAGCAGGGGAGATCGGACAGGTGCTAACTATGGCTACACCTTC.

This chain connects TRBV4-1 to TRBJ2-5, with D possibly being TRBD1 (5 bases). The length of the CDR3 is 13 residues. The germline V gene has CDR1 MGHRA and CDR2 YSYEKL. The V end was cut by 2 bases, the J end by 5 bases, with 9 bases between. This chain's CDR3 is CASSQPGSETQYF. The CDR3 region has the DNA TGCGCCAGCAGCCAACCAGGGTCGGAGACCCAGTACTTC.

This clone was observed once. This chain's CDR3 is CASRQVSGFNSPLHF. DNA of the CDR3: TGCGCCAGCCGGCAGGTTTCCGGTTTTAATTCACCCCTCCACTTT. The chain joins TRBV5-1 to TRBJ1-6, with D unresolved. This CDR3 spans 15 amino acids. Trimming took off 7 bases at V and 6 bases at J, with 17 bases between the two ends. Per germline, CDR1 SGHRS and CDR2 YFSETQ.

The chain is built from TRBV2 and TRBJ1-2; 7 bases line up with TRBD1. V lost 1 base, J lost 7 bases, and 6 bases stayed unmatched. Germline V gene lookup returns CDR1 SNHLY and CDR2 FYNNEI. CDR3 length equals 14 residues. The CDR3 nucleotides read TGTGCCAGCAGTGAAGGGGGACAGCAAACTGGCTACACCTTC. It encodes CASSEGGQQTGYTF.

CDR3 in amino acids: CASSSRGAGTDTQYF. The CDR3 region has the DNA TGTGCCAGCAGTTCACGGGGGGCTGGCACAGATACGCAGTATTTT. The rearrangement uses TRBV6-5 and TRBJ2-3, with D maybe TRBD2 (7 bases). The V end was cut by 4 bases, the J end by 1 base, with 12 bases between. The CDR3 is 15 amino acids. Germline CDR1 and CDR2: MNHEY and SVGAGI.

The chain carries TRBV11-2 and TRBJ2-3, with D perhaps TRBD2 (6 bases). V shed 5 bases and J shed 4 bases, with 13 bases lying between them. CDR3 size: 14 residues. From germline, CDR1 is SGHAT and CDR2 FQNNGV. The CDR3 DNA is TGTGCCAGCAGCCCCTGGACTACCCCAGATACGCAGTATTTT. It codes for CASSPWTTPDTQYF.